This is a list of T cell receptor beta chains from one sample in a study of shared clonotypes between healthy human individuals. The method was immunoSEQ multiplex PCR; TCRdb's version includes in-frame clones alone and lacks a portion of them. The data show about 2.5 million clones, around 92% seen once. The specimen sequenced was naive CD4+ T cells from PBMCs. These receptors all come from a man aged 18 to 29 in good health. Some clones in this sample may be carry-over from other donors' samples. CDR3s include the opening cysteine and the closing phenylalanine or tryptophan. D genes are given only for firm matches. A row's size may be missing; if present it is once, few, many or a size class.

d_call	clone_size	v_call	j_call	cdr3_aa	cdr3_nt
NA	NA	TRBV9	TRBJ2-3	CASSVDGGTSTDTQYF	TGTGCCAGCAGCGTAGATGGCGGGACTAGCACAGATACGCAGTATTTT
NA	NA	TRBV18	TRBJ1-1	CASSQHEGQRTEAFF	TGTGCCAGCTCACAACACGAGGGGCAGAGGACTGAAGCTTTCTTT
NA	NA	TRBV9	TRBJ2-5	CASSVGVQETQYF	TGTGCCAGCAGCGTGGGGGTTCAAGAGACCCAGTACTTC
TRBD2	NA	TRBV29-1	TRBJ2-3	CSVETSGYTDTQYF	TGCAGCGTTGAGACTAGCGGGTACACAGATACGCAGTATTTT
NA	NA	TRBV28	TRBJ2-1	CASSLLSGGRNEQFF	TGTGCCAGCAGTTTACTTTCCGGGGGGCGGAATGAGCAGTTCTTC
NA	NA	TRBV6-5	TRBJ2-4	CASSQTSLAKNIQYF	TGTGCCAGCAGCCAAACTTCACTAGCCAAAAACATTCAGTACTTC
NA	NA	TRBV5-1	TRBJ1-3	CASSLRANGGSGNTIYF	TGCGCCAGCAGCTTGAGGGCGAACGGGGGGTCTGGAAACACCATATATTTT
NA	NA	TRBV5-6	TRBJ2-7	CASSSLGGTYEQYF	TGTGCCAGCAGCTCACTAGGGGGAACATACGAGCAGTACTTC
NA	NA	TRBV6-1	TRBJ2-5	CASEGPSHWAQYF	TGTGCCAGCGAGGGACCCTCCCATTGGGCCCAGTACTTC
TRBD1	NA	TRBV5-1	TRBJ1-4	CASSFGQASTNEKLFF	TGCGCCAGCAGCTTTGGACAGGCCTCAACTAATGAAAAACTGTTTTTT
TRBD1	NA	TRBV7-9	TRBJ2-3	CASRRQGVLTDTQYF	TGTGCCAGCAGGAGGCAGGGGGTTCTGACAGATACGCAGTATTTT
NA	NA	TRBV5-4	TRBJ2-7	CASSLTGTYEQYF	TGTGCCAGCAGCTTGACCGGAACCTACGAGCAGTACTTC
NA	NA	TRBV18	TRBJ2-2	CASSPLYTGELFF	TGTGCCAGCTCACCACTTTACACCGGGGAGCTGTTTTTT
NA	NA	TRBV25-1	TRBJ2-1	CASSESGRRDEQFF	TGTGCCAGCAGTGAGAGCGGGCGACGGGATGAGCAGTTCTTC
TRBD1	NA	TRBV7-8	TRBJ2-3	CASSWRTGETDTQYF	TGTGCCAGCAGCTGGAGGACAGGGGAAACAGATACGCAGTATTTT
NA	once	TRBV9	TRBJ1-3	CASSDRTVSGNTIYF	TGTGCCAGCAGCGACCGGACAGTTTCTGGAAACACCATATATTTT
NA	NA	TRBV11-2	TRBJ2-7	CASSLPSGRVTYEQYF	TGTGCCAGCAGCTTGCCTTCGGGACGGGTAACCTACGAGCAGTACTTC
TRBD2	NA	TRBV5-1	TRBJ2-4	CASSSLAGDIQYF	TGCGCCAGCAGCTCCCTCGCGGGAGACATTCAGTACTTC
NA	NA	TRBV19	TRBJ2-5	CASSISGGRETQYF	TGTGCCAGTAGTATATCGGGGGGCCGCGAGACCCAGTACTTC
TRBD1	NA	TRBV9	TRBJ2-2	CASSLGQVYESGELFF	TGTGCCAGCAGCCTGGGACAGGTGTACGAGAGCGGGGAGCTGTTTTTT
TRBD1	NA	TRBV5-1	TRBJ1-2	CASSHQDRVHGYTF	TGCGCCAGCAGCCATCAGGACAGGGTGCATGGCTACACCTTC
NA	NA	TRBV9	TRBJ2-2	CASSQLEGFAGELFF	TGTGCCAGCAGTCAATTGGAGGGTTTTGCCGGGGAGCTGTTTTTT
TRBD1	NA	TRBV29-1	TRBJ1-1	CSARRGPVNTEAFF	TGCAGCGCCCGGAGGGGGCCAGTGAACACTGAAGCTTTCTTT
NA	NA	TRBV5-1	TRBJ2-5	CASSSTGGGPGETQYF	TGCGCCAGCAGCTCGACCGGAGGAGGGCCGGGAGAGACCCAGTACTTC
NA	NA	TRBV4-2	TRBJ1-3	CASSQTGTGNTIYF	TGTGCCAGCAGCCAAACAGGGACTGGAAACACCATATATTTT
TRBD2	NA	TRBV7-7	TRBJ2-1	CASSCVGLAGAPYNEQFF	TGTGCCAGCAGCTGCGTGGGACTAGCGGGAGCACCCTACAATGAGCAGTTCTTC
NA	NA	TRBV5-4	TRBJ2-5	CASSNGETQYF	TGTGCCAGCAGCAACGGGGAGACCCAGTACTTC
TRBD2	NA	TRBV6-4	TRBJ2-7	CARAGASYEQYF	TGTGCCAGAGCGGGAGCTAGCTACGAGCAGTACTTC
NA	NA	TRBV28	TRBJ2-1	CASSPMTLHSYNEQFF	TGTGCCAGCAGCCCCATGACGCTCCACTCCTACAATGAGCAGTTCTTC
TRBD2	NA	TRBV10-3	TRBJ2-7	CAIKAGERYEQYF	TGTGCCATCAAGGCGGGGGAGCGGTACGAGCAGTACTTC
TRBD1	once	TRBV5-6	TRBJ1-4	CASKIQGDNEKLFF	TGTGCCAGCAAGATCCAGGGGGACAATGAAAAACTGTTTTTT
NA	NA	TRBV30	TRBJ2-5	CTWSPGDREDETQYF	TGTACCTGGAGTCCTGGAGACAGGGAGGACGAGACCCAGTACTTC
TRBD2	NA	TRBV5-1	TRBJ2-5	CASSLGLVNSETQYF	TGCGCCAGCAGCTTAGGACTAGTGAATTCAGAGACCCAGTACTTC
NA	NA	TRBV9	TRBJ1-2	CASSVGDTSGYGYTF	TGTGCCAGCAGCGTAGGTGACACGTCTGGCTATGGCTACACCTTC
TRBD1	NA	TRBV28	TRBJ1-5	CASSSQQGPSEPQHF	TGTGCCAGCAGTTCGCAACAGGGGCCTTCTGAGCCCCAGCATTTT
NA	NA	TRBV14	TRBJ1-2	CASSQVETYGYTF	TGTGCCAGCAGCCAGGTGGAGACCTATGGCTACACCTTC
NA	NA	TRBV5-5	TRBJ1-2	CASSFFLEGGYTF	TGTGCCAGCAGCTTTTTCCTGGAGGGAGGCTACACCTTC
NA	few	TRBV28	TRBJ2-7	CASSLVAVYEQYF	TGTGCCAGCAGTTTAGTGGCTGTCTACGAGCAGTACTTC
NA	NA	TRBV7-9	TRBJ1-6	CASSSVVSGPLHF	TGTGCCAGCAGCTCAGTTGTATCCGGACCCCTCCACTTT